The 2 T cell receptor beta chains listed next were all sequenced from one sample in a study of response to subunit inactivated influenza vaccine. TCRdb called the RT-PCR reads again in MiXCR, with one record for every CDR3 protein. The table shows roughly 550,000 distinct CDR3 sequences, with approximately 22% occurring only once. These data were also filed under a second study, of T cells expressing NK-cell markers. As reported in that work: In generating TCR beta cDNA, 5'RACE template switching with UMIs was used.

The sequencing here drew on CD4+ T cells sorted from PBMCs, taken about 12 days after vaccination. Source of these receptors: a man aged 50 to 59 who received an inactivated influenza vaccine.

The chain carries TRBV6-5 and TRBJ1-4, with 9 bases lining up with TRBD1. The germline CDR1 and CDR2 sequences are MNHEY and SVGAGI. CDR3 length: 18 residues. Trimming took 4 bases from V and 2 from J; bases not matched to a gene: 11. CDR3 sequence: CASSWDLGQGNTNEKLFF. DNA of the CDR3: TGTGCCAGCAGTTGGGATCTGGGACAGGGTAATACTAATGAAAAACTGTTTTTT.

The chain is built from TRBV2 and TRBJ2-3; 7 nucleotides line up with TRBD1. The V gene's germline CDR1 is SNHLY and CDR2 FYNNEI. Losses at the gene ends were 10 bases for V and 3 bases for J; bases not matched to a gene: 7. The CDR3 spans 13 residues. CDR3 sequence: CATADRLTDTQYF. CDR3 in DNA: TGTGCCACCGCGGACAGGCTTACAGATACGCAGTATTTT.